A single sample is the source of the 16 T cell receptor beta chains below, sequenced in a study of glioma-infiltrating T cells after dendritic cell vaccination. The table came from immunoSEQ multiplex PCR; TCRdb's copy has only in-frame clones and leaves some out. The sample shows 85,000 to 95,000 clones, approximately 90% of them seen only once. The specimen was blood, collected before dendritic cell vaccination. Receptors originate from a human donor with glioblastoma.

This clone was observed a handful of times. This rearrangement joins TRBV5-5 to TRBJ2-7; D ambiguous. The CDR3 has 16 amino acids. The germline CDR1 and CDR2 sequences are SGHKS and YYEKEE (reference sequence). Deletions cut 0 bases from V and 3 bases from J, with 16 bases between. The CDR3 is CASSLGRSKSLYEQYF. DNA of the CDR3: TGTGCCAGCAGCTTGGGCCGGTCAAAATCCCTCTACGAGCAGTACTTC.

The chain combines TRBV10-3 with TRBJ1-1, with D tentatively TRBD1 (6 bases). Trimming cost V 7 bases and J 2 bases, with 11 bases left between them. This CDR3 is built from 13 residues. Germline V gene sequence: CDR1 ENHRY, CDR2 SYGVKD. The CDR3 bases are TGTGCCATCAACAGGGATGGAAACACTGAAGCTTTCTTT. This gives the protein CAINRDGNTEAFF.

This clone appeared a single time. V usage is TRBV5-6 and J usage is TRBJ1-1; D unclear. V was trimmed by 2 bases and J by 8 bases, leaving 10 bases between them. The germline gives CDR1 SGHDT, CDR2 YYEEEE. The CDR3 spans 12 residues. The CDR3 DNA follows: TGTGCCAGCAGCTTCGGTCGGTGGGAAGCTTTCTTT. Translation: CASSFGRWEAFF.

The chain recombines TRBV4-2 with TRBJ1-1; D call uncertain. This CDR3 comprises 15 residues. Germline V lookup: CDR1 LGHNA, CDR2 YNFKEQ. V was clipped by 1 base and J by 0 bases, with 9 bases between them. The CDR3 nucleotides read TGTGCCAGCAGCCAAGGGGCGTACATGAACACTGAAGCTTTCTTT. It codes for CASSQGAYMNTEAFF.

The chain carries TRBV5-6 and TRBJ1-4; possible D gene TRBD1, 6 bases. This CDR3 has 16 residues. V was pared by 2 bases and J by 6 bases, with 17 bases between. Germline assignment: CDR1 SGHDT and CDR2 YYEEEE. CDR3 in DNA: TGTGCCAGCAGCTTTTTGGGAGGGGGTTCCGATGAAAAACTGTTTTTT. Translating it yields CASSFLGGGSDEKLFF. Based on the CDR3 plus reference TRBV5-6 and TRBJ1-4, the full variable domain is DAGVTQSPTHLIKTRGQQVTLRCSPKSGHDTVSWYQQALGQGPQFIFQYYEEEERQRGNFPDRFSGHQFPNYSSELNVNALLLGDSALYLCASSFLGGGSDEKLFFGSGTQLSVL.

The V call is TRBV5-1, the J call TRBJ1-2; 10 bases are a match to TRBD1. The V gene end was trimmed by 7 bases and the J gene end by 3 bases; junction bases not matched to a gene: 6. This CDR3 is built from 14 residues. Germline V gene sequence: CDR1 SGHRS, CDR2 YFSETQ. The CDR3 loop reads CASRGQGLDYGYTF. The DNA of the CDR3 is TGCGCCAGCCGGGGACAGGGGCTCGACTATGGCTACACCTTC.

CDR3 sequence: CASGLVLGSGQGSYEQYF. In DNA, the CDR3 is TGTGCTAGTGGTTTGGTACTGGGCTCGGGACAGGGATCCTACGAGCAGTACTTC. The genes are TRBV12-5 and TRBJ2-7, with 9 bases aligning to TRBD1. CDR1 and CDR2 (germline): LGHNT, FRNRAP. The CDR3 is 18 residues long. V gave up 0 bases and J gave up 1 base; unmatched junction bases: 10.

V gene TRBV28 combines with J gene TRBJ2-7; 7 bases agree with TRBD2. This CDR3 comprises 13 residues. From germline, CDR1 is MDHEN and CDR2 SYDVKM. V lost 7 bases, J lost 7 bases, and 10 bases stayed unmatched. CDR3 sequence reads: CASKGPGGIEQYF. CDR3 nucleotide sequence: TGTGCCAGCAAGGGGCCGGGAGGTATTGAGCAGTACTTC.

CDR3 amino acids: CASSFKSAGGQETQYF. Here the CDR3 DNA reads TGCGCCAGCAGCTTCAAATCAGCGGGAGGACAAGAGACCCAGTACTTC. This chain joins TRBV4-1 and TRBJ2-5; TRBD2 agrees at 9 bases. Per germline, CDR1 MGHRA and CDR2 YSYEKL. This CDR3 contains 16 residues. V was pared by 5 bases and J by 2 bases, with 9 bases of the junction left unmatched.

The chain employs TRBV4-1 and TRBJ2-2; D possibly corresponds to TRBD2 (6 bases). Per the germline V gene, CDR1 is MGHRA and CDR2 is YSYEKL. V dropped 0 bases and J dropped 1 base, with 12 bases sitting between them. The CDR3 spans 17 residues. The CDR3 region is CASSQERTGLNTGELFF. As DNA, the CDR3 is TGCGCCAGCAGCCAAGAAAGGACGGGACTGAACACCGGGGAGCTGTTTTTT.

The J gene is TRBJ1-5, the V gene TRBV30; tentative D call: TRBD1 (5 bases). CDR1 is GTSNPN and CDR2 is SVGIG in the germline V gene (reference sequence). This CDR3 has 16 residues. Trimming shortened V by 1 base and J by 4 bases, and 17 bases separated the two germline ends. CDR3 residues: CAWSAHVRTLNQPQHF. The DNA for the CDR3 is TGTGCCTGGAGTGCACATGTTCGGACACTTAATCAGCCCCAGCATTTT.

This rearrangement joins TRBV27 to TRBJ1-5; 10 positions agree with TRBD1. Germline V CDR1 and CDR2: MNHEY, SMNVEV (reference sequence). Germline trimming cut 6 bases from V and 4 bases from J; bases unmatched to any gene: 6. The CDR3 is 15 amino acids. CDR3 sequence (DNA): TGTGCCAGCAGAGTGGGGACAGGGGCAAATCAGCCCCAGCATTTT. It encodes CASRVGTGANQPQHF.

CDR3 nucleotides: TGCAGCGTTCGCAGTCCGGACAGCTTCTTCGAGGGCTACACCTTC. Its translation: CSVRSPDSFFEGYTF. J is TRBJ1-2 and V is TRBV29-1; the D gene is possibly TRBD1 (6 bases). The CDR3 is made up of 15 amino acids. Per germline, CDR1 SQVTM and CDR2 ANQGSEA. V was clipped by 5 bases and J by 8 bases, with 24 bases between them.

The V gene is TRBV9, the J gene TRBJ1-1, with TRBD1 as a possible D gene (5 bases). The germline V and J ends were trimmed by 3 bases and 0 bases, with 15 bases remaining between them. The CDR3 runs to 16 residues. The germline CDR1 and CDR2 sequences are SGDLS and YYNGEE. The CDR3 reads CASSADRYSMNTEAFF. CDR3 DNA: TGTGCCAGCAGCGCAGACAGATATTCCATGAACACTGAAGCTTTCTTT.

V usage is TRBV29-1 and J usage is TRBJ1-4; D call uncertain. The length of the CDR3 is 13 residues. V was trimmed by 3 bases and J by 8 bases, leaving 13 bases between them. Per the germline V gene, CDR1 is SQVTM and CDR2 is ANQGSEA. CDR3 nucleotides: TGCAGCGTTGAGGGCCCGCCTCGAGAAAAACTGTTTTTT. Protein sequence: CSVEGPPREKLFF.

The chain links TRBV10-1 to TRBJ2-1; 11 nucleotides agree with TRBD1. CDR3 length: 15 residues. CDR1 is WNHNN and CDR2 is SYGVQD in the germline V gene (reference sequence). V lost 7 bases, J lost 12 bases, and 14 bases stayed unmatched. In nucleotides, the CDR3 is TGCGCCAGCAATAGGACAGGGGGCGTGGGAGAGGGGCAGTTCTTC. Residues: CASNRTGGVGEGQFF.